This T cell receptor (beta chain) derives from a study of T cell changes during pregnancy in multiple sclerosis. J lost 6 bases, V lost 5 bases, and 4 bases had no gene match. The CDR3 totals 14 residues. Germline CDR1 LNHDA, CDR2 SQIVND (reference sequence). Measured with immunoSEQ multiplex PCR; TCRdb has only the in-frame clones, and not every one. The sample records more than 35,000 clones, about nine tenths being singletons. This receptor was identified in a female donor in good health, enrolled as a control in a pregnancy study. The chain carries TRBV19 and TRBJ1-1; 12 nucleotides line up with TRBD1. The material sequenced was CD4+ T cells from peripheral blood mononuclear cells, taken in the first trimester of pregnancy. The CDR3 region is CASSVGQGAPEAFF. The CDR3 coding sequence is TGTGCCAGTAGTGTGGGACAGGGGGCGCCTGAAGCTTTCTTT.